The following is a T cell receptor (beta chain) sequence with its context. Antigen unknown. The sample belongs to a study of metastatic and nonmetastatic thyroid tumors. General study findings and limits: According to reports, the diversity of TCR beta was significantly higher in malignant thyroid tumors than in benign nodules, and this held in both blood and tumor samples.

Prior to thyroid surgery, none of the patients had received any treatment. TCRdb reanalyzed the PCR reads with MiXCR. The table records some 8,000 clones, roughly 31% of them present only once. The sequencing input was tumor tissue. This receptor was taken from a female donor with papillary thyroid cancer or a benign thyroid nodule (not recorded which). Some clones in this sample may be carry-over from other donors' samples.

CDR3 sequence reads: CSANPSGNYGYTF. The DNA of the CDR3 is TGCAGTGCTAACCCTTCAGGGAACTATGGCTACACCTTC. V gene TRBV20-1 combines with J gene TRBJ1-2, with D possibly being TRBD1 (5 bases). V shed 4 bases and J shed 2 bases, with 11 bases lying between them. CDR1 DFQATT and CDR2 SNEGSKA come from the germline V gene (reference sequence). The CDR3 has 13 residues.